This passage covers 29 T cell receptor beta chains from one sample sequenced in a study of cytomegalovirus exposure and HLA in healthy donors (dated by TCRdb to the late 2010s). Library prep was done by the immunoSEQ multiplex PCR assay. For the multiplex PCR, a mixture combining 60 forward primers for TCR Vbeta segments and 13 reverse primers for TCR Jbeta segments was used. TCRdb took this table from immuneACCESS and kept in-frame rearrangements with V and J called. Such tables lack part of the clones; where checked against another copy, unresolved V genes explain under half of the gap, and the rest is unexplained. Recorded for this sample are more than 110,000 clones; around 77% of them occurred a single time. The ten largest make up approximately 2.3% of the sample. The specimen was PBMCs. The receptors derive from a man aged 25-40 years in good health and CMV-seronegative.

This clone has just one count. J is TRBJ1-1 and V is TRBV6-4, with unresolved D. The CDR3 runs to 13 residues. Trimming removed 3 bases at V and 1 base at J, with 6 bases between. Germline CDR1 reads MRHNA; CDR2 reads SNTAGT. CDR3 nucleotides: TGTGCCAGCAGTGAAGGGAGGAACACTGAAGCTTTCTTT. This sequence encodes CASSEGRNTEAFF.

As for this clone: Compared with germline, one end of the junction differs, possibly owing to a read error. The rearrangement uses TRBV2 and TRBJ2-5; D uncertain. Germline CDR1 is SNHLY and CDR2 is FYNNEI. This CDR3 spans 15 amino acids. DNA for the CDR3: TGTGCCAGCAGTGAATGGCAGGATACCCAAGATACCCAGTACTTC. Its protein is CASSEWQDTQDTQYF.

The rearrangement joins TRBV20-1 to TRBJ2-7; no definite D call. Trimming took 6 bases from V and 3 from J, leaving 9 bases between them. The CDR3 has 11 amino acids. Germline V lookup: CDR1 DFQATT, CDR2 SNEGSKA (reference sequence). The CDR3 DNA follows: TGCAGTGCCACCCAGAACTACGAGCAGTACTTC. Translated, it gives CSATQNYEQYF.

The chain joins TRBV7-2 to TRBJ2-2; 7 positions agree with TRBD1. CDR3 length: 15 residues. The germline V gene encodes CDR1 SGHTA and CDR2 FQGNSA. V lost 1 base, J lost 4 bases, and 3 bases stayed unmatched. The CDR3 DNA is TGTGCCAGCAGCTTAGTAGGGGGCCTCACCGGGGAGCTGTTTTTT. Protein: CASSLVGGLTGELFF. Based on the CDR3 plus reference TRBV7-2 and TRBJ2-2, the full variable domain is GAGVSQSPSNKVTEKGKDVELRCDPISGHTALYWYRQSLGQGLEFLIYFQGNSAPDKSGLPSDRFSAERTGGSVSTLTIQRTQQEDSAVYLCASSLVGGLTGELFFGEGSRLTVL.

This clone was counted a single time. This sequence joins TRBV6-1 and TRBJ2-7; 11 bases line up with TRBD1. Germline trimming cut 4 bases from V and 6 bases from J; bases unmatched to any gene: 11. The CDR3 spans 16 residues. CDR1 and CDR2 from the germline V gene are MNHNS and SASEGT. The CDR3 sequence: CASSATPGTGGSEQYF. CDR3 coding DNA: TGTGCCAGCAGTGCTACTCCCGGGACAGGGGGTTCCGAGCAGTACTTC.

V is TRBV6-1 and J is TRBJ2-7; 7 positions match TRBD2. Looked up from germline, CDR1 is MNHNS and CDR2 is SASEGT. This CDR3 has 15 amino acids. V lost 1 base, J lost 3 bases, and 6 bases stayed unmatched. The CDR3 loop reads CASSEEGGNGYEQYF. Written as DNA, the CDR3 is TGTGCCAGCAGTGAAGAGGGAGGGAATGGCTACGAGCAGTACTTC.

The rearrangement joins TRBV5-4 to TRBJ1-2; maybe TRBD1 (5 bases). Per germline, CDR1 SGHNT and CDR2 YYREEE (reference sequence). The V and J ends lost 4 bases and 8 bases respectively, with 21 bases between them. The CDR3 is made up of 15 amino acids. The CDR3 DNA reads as TGTGCCAGCAGCAGACCGGGGGGGGGTATGTGGGGCTACACCTTC. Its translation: CASSRPGGGMWGYTF.

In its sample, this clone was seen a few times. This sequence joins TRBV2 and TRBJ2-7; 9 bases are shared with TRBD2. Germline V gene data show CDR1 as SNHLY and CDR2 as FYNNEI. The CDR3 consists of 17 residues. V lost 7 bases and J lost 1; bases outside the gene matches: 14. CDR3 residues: CASTRGYETSGSYEQYF. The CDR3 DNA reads TGTGCCAGCACACGGGGTTACGAGACTAGCGGATCCTACGAGCAGTACTTC.

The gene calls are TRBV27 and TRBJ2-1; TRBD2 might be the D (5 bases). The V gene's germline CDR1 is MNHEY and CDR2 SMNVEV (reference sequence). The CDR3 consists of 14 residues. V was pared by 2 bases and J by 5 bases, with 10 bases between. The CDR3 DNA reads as TGTGCCAGCAGTTTACGCATACTAGACAATGAGCAGTTCTTC. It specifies CASSLRILDNEQFF.

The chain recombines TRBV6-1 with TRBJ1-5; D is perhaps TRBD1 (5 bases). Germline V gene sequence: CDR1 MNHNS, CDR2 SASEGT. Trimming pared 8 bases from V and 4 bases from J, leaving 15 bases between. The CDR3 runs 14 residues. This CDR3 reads CASHLGAANQPQHF. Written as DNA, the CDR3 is TGTGCCAGCCACCTTGGGGCAGCTAATCAGCCCCAGCATTTT.

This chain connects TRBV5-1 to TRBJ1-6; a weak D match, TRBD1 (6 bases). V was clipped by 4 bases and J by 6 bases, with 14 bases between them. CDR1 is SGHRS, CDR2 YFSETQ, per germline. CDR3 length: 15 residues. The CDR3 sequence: CASSLGGGTNSPLHF. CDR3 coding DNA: TGCGCCAGCAGCCTGGGAGGGGGAACTAATTCACCCCTCCACTTT.

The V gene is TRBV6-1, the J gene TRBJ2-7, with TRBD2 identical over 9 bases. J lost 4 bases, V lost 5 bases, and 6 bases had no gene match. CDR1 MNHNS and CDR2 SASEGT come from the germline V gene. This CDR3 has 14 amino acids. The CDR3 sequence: CASSKGLAGYEQYF. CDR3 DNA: TGTGCCAGCAGTAAGGGGCTAGCGGGGTACGAGCAGTACTTC.

CDR3 sequence reads: CASRGGDLYQETQYF. The DNA for the CDR3 is TGTGCCAGTAGAGGAGGGGACCTGTACCAAGAGACCCAGTACTTC. V is TRBV19 and J is TRBJ2-5, with D perhaps matching TRBD2 (6 bases). Germline CDR1 is LNHDA and CDR2 is SQIVND (reference sequence). Trimming left V 6 bases short and J 0 bases short, with 14 bases between. The CDR3 sequence is 15 residues long. The full variable domain, rest sourced from reference TRBV19 and TRBJ2-5, is DGGITQSPKYLFRKEGQNVTLSCEQNLNHDAMYWYRQDPGQGLRLIYYSQIVNDFQKGDIAEGYSVSREKKESFPLTVTSAQKNPTAFYLCASRGGDLYQETQYFGPGTRLLVL.

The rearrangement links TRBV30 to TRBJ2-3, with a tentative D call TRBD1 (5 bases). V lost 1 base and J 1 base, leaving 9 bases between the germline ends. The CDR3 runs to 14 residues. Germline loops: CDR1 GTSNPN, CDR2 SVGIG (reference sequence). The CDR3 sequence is CAWSGGLGTDTQYF. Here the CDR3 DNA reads TGTGCCTGGAGTGGGGGCTTGGGCACAGATACGCAGTATTTT.

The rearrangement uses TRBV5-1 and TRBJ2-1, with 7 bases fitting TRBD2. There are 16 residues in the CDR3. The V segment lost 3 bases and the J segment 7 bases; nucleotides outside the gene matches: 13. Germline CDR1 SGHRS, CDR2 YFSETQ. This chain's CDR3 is CASSSQTSPPLNEQFF. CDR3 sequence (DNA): TGCGCCAGCAGCTCCCAGACTAGCCCCCCCCTGAATGAGCAGTTCTTC.

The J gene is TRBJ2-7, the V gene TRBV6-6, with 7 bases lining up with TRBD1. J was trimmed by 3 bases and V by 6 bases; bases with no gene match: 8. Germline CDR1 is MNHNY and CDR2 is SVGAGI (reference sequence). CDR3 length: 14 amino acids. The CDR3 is CASRSGDSRYEQYF. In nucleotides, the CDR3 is TGTGCCAGCAGATCTGGGGACAGTCGCTACGAGCAGTACTTC.

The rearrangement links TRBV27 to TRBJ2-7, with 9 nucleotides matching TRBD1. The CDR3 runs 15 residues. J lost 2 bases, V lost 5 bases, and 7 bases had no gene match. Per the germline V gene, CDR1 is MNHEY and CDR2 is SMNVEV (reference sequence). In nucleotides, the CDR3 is TGTGCCAGCAGTCCAAAGGGGACAGGGCCCTACGAGCAGTACTTC. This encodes CASSPKGTGPYEQYF.

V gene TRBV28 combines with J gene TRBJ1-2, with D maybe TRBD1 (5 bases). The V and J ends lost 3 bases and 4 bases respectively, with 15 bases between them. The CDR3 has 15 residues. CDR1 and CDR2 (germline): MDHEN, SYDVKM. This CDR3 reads CASSFYKPQVYGYTF. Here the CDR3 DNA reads TGTGCCAGCAGTTTCTACAAGCCACAGGTCTATGGCTACACCTTC.

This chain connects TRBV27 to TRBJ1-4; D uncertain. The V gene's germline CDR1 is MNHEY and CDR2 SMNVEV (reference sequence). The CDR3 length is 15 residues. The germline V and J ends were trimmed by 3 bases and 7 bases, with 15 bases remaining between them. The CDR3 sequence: CASSFSGRAGEKLFF. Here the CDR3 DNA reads TGTGCCAGCAGTTTTTCGGGGAGGGCTGGTGAAAAACTGTTTTTT.

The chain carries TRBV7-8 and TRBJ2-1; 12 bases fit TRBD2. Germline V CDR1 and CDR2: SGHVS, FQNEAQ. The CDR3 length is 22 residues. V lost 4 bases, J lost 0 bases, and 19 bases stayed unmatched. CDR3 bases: TGTGCCAGCAGCTCCCGAGCTAGTCTAGCGGGAGGGACACACCGCTCCTACAATGAGCAGTTCTTC. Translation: CASSSRASLAGGTHRSYNEQFF.

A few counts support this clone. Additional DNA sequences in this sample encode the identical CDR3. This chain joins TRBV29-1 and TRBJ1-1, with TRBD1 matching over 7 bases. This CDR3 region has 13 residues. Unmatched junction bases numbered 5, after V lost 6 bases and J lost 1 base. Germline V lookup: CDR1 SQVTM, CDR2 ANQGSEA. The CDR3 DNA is TGCAGCGTGGCAGGACAGGAGAACACTGAAGCTTTCTTT. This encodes CSVAGQENTEAFF.

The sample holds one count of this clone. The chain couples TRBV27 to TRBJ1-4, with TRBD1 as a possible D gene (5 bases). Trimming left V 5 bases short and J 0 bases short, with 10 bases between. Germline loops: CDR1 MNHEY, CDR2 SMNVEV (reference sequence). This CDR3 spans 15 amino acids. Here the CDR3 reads CASSSAGATNEKLFF. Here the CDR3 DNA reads TGTGCCAGCAGTAGCGCGGGGGCAACTAATGAAAAACTGTTTTTT.

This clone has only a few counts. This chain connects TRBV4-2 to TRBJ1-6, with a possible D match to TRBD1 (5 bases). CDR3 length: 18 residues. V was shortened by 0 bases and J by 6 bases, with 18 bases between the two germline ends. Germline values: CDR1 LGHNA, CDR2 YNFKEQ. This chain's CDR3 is CASSQESLIQDGNSPLHF. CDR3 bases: TGTGCCAGCAGCCAAGAATCCCTGATACAGGACGGTAATTCACCCCTCCACTTT.

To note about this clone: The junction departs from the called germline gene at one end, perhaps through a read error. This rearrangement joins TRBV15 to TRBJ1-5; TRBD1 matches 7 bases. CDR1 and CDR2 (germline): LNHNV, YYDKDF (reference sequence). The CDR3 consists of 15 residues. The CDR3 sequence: CTTSRDPGTEQPQHF. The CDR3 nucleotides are TGTACCACCAGCAGAGATCCCGGGACAGAGCAGCCCCAGCATTTT.

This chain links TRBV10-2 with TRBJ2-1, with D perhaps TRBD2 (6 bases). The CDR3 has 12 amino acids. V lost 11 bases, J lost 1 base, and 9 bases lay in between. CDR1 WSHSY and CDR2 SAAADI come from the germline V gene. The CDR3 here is CAGGRSYNEQFF. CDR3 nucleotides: TGCGCCGGGGGGAGATCCTACAATGAGCAGTTCTTC.

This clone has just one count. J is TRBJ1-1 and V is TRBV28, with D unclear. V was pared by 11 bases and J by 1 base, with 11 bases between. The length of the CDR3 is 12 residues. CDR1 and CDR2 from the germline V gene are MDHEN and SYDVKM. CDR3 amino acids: CAVGVSNTEAFF. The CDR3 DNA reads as TGTGCCGTCGGGGTGTCGAACACTGAAGCTTTCTTT.

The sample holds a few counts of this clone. The CDR3 loop reads CASSLEGQGRGEKLFF. Written as DNA, the CDR3 is TGCGCCAGCAGCTTGGAAGGTCAGGGGAGGGGTGAAAAACTGTTTTTT. The genes are TRBV5-1 and TRBJ1-4, with D perhaps matching TRBD1 (6 bases). V was cut by 0 bases and J by 7 bases, with 16 bases left in between. The CDR3 is 16 residues long. Germline-derived CDR1 and CDR2 are SGHRS and YFSETQ. Together with reference TRBV5-1 and TRBJ1-4, the CDR3 gives the full variable domain: KAGVTQTPRYLIKTRGQQVTLSCSPISGHRSVSWYQQTPGQGLQFLFEYFSETQRNKGNFPGRFSGRQFSNSRSEMNVSTLELGDSALYLCASSLEGQGRGEKLFFGSGTQLSVL.

The CDR3 loop reads CSVVGLGSLSRGGITDTQYF. CDR3 sequence (DNA): TGCAGCGTTGTGGGTCTGGGCTCTCTATCACGCGGCGGGATCACAGATACGCAGTATTTT. The rearrangement links TRBV29-1 to TRBJ2-3, with D perhaps TRBD2 (6 bases). Trimming pared 4 bases from V and 2 bases from J, leaving 31 bases between. Germline-derived CDR1 and CDR2 are SQVTM and ANQGSEA. The length of the CDR3 is 20 residues.

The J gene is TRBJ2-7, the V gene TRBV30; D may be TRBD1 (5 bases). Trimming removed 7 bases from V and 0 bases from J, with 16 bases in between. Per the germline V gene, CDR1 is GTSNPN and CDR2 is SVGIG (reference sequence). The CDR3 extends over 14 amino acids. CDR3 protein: CASLRQSSSYEQYF. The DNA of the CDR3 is TGTGCCTCTTTGCGACAGAGCAGCTCCTACGAGCAGTACTTC.